This record concerns one T cell receptor beta chain sequence. It may be a read error: a sequence one base away is much more abundant. This sample is part of a study of blood T cells in healthy people across ages. On the study more broadly: Capturing about one barcoded beta molecule per two T cells was achieved by template switching.

CDR3 length: 14 amino acids. Primed by a sample-barcoded 5' primer and a J-beta primer mix, a second PCR proceeded for about 7 to 12 cycles. Template switching added a 12-random-nucleotide identifier to every cDNA molecule. A minimum of 2.5 million CDR3-containing paired-end reads was obtained for each sample. Each CDR3 protein is one row after TCRdb ran MiXCR on the 5' RACE reads. The sample has about 650,000 distinct CDR3 sequences, about 34% seen once; the top ten hold just over 15%. The donors, healthy Caucasians from Russia, were aged 6 to 90. The chain carries TRBV12-3 or TRBV12-4 and TRBJ1-2; 9 nucleotides align to TRBD1. Sequencing was carried out using blood. The clonotype comes from a woman aged 80 or older in good health. CDR3 DNA sequence: TGTGCCGGCAGCCCAACGGGACAGGGCCGGGGCTACACCTTC. Protein product: CAGSPTGQGRGYTF.